This TCR beta chain was retrieved from a study of OX40 agonist ivuxolimab in advanced cancers. Looking at the study overall: Two cutaneous melanoma patients and one hepatocellular carcinoma patient, three in all, had partial responses.

The V end was cut by 0 bases, the J end by 4 bases, with 9 bases between. This CDR3 spans 14 amino acids. The V gene's germline CDR1 is SGHAT and CDR2 FQNNGV. As regards this clone: Its specificity is unknown.

Method: immunoSEQ multiplex PCR; TCRdb's copy keeps in-frame clones and lacks some. Among about 68,000 clones, approximately 90% were seen once, and the ten largest hold around 6.1%. General study points: Fewer expanded clones were found on average in CD4+ than in CD8+ T cells. CD4+ and CD8+ blood T cells expanded clonally by week 6 at 0.1 to 3.0 mg/kg.

This chain joins TRBV11-2 and TRBJ1-1; no reliable D call. The specimen was CD4+ or CD8+ T cells sorted from blood, collected in a trial of the OX40 agonist ivuxolimab. This TCR derives from an adult with an advanced solid tumor such as melanoma, head and neck, liver or kidney cancer. CDR3 in DNA: TGTGCCAGCAGCTTAGATCCCCCTGGCACTGAAGCTTTCTTT. Translating it yields CASSLDPPGTEAFF.